This entry is about one T cell receptor (beta chain). Antigen unknown. Cells defined as naive were viable CD3+CD4+ or CD3+CD8+ and CCR7+CD45RA+CD45RO-CD95-CD27+CD28+. This sample was taken from a study of T cells after posttransplantation cyclophosphamide. Study-level points and caveats: Blood and skin or GI T cell repertoires showed limited TRB overlap. Recipient CMV seropositivity and CMV reactivation strongly tracked TRB clonality. Later post-transplant blood repertoires were often dominated by donor CD8+ memory clones.

Assay: immunoSEQ multiplex PCR; the TCRdb copy retains only in-frame clones and omits some. The sample has 19,000 or so clones, approximately 98% seen once. Trimming shortened V by 5 bases and J by 0 bases, and 11 bases separated the two germline ends. The CDR3 runs 14 residues. Germline V CDR1 and CDR2: MNHEY, SMNVEV (reference sequence). The sample was naive CD8+ T cells sorted from PBMCs. The TCR was taken from a man in his forties in good health, CMV-negative, and a related stem cell transplant donor. This rearrangement joins TRBV27 to TRBJ2-7; perhaps TRBD1 as D (6 bases). CDR3 bases: TGTGCCAGCAGTCTTGGACAGAGCTCCTACGAGCAGTACTTC. Amino acids: CASSLGQSSYEQYF.